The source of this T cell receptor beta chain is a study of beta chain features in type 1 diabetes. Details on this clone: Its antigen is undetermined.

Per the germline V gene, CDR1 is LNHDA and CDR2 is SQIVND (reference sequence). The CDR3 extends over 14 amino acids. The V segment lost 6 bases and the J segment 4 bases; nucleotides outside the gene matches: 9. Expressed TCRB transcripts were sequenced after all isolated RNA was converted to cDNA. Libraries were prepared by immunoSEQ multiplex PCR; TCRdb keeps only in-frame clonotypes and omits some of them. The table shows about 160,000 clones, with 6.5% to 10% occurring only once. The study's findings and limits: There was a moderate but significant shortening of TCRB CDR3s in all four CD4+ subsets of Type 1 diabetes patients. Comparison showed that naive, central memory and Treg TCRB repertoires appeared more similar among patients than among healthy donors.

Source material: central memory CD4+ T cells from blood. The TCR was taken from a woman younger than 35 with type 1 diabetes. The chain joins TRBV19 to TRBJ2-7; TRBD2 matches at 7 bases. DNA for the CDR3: TGTGCCAGTAGCACCCGGAGCGGGGCGTACGAGCAGTACTTC. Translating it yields CASSTRSGAYEQYF. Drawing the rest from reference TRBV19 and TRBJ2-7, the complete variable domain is DGGITQSPKYLFRKEGQNVTLSCEQNLNHDAMYWYRQDPGQGLRLIYYSQIVNDFQKGDIAEGYSVSREKKESFPLTVTSAQKNPTAFYLCASSTRSGAYEQYFGPGTRLTVT.